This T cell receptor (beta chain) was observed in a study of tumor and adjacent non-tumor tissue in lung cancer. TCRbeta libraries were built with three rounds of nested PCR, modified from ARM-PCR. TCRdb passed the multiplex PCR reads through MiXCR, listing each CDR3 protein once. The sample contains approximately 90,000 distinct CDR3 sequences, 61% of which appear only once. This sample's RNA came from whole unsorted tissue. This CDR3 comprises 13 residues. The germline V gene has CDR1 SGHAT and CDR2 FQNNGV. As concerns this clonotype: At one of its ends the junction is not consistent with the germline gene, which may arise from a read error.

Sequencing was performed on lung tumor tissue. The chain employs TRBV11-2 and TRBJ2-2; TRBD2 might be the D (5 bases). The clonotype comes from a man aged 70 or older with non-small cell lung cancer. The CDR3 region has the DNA TGTGCCAGCAGCTTAACGCACACCGGGGAGCTGCTTTTT. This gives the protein CASSLTHTGELLF.